This T cell receptor beta chain was retrieved from a study of blood T cells in healthy people across ages. Then a second PCR, running about 7 to 11 cycles, was carried out with a sample-barcoded 5' primer and a J-beta primer mix. In TCRdb, the 5' RACE reads were re-called with MiXCR into one record per CDR3 protein. Altogether fewer than 750,000 distinct CDR3 sequences are present, around 50% being singletons, with the ten largest covering roughly 14%. The CDR3 has 14 amino acids. The V gene lost 5 bases and the J gene lost 2 bases, with 13 bases spanning the gap. The source of this sequence is a woman older than 75 in good health. The chain uses TRBV12-3 or TRBV12-4 and TRBJ2-7; a weak D match, TRBD2 (5 bases). The sequenced sample consisted of blood. The CDR3 bases are TGTGCCAGCAGTGTATGGGCGGGTCCCTACGAGCAGTACTTC. Translating gives CASSVWAGPYEQYF.